Detailed here is one T cell receptor beta chain. What it binds is unknown. Researchers grouped second doses given at about 4 or about 12 weeks into one pool. This record belongs to a study of T cell responses to AZD1222 COVID-19 vaccine. Findings and caveats of the study: Regions left unmutated in variants are reportedly the target of nearly half of spike-specific TCRs. Donors were largely white British and mainly female; clonal diversity was possibly underestimated. Just a handful of AZD1222 recipients tested seropositive at baseline.

Assay: immunoSEQ multiplex PCR; the TCRdb copy retains only in-frame clones and omits some. The sample lists 70,000 to 95,000 clones, around 93% occurring once. Source: peripheral blood, taken 28 days after the second AZD1222 dose. The sequence derives from an adult who received the AZD1222 COVID-19 vaccine.

As DNA, the CDR3 is TGTGCCAGCAGTCCATACTTTAGCAATCAGCCCCAGCATTTT. Translated: CASSPYFSNQPQHF. The J gene is TRBJ1-5, the V gene TRBV2, with D hard to call. The CDR3 extends over 14 amino acids. Germline-derived CDR1 and CDR2 are SNHLY and FYNNEI. With 5 bases removed from V and 0 bases from J, the gap between germline ends came to 8 bases.